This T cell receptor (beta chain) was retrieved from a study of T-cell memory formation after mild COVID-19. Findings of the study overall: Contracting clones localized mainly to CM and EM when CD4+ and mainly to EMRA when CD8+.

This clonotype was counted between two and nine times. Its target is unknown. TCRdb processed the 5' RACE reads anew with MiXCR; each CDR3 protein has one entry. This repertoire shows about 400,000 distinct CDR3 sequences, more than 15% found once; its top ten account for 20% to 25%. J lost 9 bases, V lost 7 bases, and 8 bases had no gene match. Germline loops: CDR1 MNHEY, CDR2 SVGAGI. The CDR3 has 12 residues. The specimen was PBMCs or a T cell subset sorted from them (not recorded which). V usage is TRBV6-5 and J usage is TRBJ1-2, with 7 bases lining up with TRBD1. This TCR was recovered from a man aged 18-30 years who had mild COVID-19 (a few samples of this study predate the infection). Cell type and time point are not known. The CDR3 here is CASNNRGGSYTF. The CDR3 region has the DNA TGTGCCAGCAACAACAGGGGTGGGAGCTACACCTTC.